This TCR beta chain derives from a study of monozygotic twins with inflammatory bowel disease (dated by TCRdb to the late 2010s). Describing the broader study: In total, around 28 monozygotic twin pairs made up the full study: 19 Danish pairs, all IBD-discordant, plus nine German pairs, of which four were IBD-concordant and five were IBD-discordant. Disease-associated traits were sought mainly through comparisons between IBD patients and their genetically identical healthy co-twins within discordant pairs. Each individual had, on average, about 151 000 unique TCRalpha sequences and 181 000 unique TCRbeta sequences available for analysis.

Concerning this clonotype: It lacks a known antigen.

The full study reports these points: Differing immunosuppressive treatments among patients may have added background noise and inter-individual variability to the repertoires. No difference in repertoire similarity was observed between concordant and discordant twins, possibly owing to limited statistical power. No single strong signal or clonotype linked to IBD turned up in the results, so the idea that one exists was not supported. Compared with healthy twins, IBD patients shared fewer clonotypes with other individuals, and the difference was most pronounced in patients with signs of disease activity. The analysis was unable to tell different T cell subtypes apart. TCRbeta repertoire diversity, by inverse Simpson index, was decreased in IBD patients compared with their healthy co-twins.

The library was made by 5' RACE. Each TCR library was prepared from about 3,400 ng of total RNA. cDNA was synthesized with SMARTScribe reverse transcriptase in eight separate reactions per sample. During cDNA synthesis, template switching introduced unique molecular identifiers that contained a 6-nucleotide sample barcode. TCRalpha and TCRbeta cDNA was amplified by two nested PCRs of around 16 and 10 cycles, with bead purification after each PCR. Before amplification, cDNA was treated with uracil DNA-glycosylase and purified using the QIAquick PCR purification kit. The second PCR added Illumina TruSeq-compatible adapters along with sample-specific barcodes. Library quality and concentration were checked on TapeStation and Qubit, and libraries were pooled at approximately 5 ng each. Sequencing of pooled libraries was carried out on an Illumina HiSeq2500 single-index Rapid Run using 2 x 100 bp reads and custom sequencing primers. In the paper's pipeline: MiGEC version 1.2.6 was used for UMI-based consensus assembly, which corrected PCR and sequencing errors. MiXCR version 2.1.1 was used for V(D)J alignment, clonotype assembly and CDR3 extraction. Gene usage, clonotype sharing and MAIT/NKT TCR abundance were normalised by analysing the top 1000, 10 000 and 20 000 clonotypes per sample. Diversity was computed as the inverse Simpson index with the vegan R package after downsampling to 27 000 UMIs. Paired Mann-Whitney U tests were applied to discordant twin pairs, with Benjamini-Hochberg correction for multiple testing. Once TCRdb had reprocessed the reads, it stored one entry per CDR3 protein sequence and supplied no DNA. Here the V and J calls rest on TCRdb's processing, not on the authors' analysis. This sample's listing comprises about 420,000 distinct CDR3 sequences. The ten largest account for 2% to 3% of the sample.

From each donor, a roughly 2.5 ml peripheral blood sample was drawn into PAXgene tubes and stored at -80 degrees C. Total RNA was isolated from whole blood with the PAXgene blood miRNA kit on an automated QIAcube, without T cell sorting. Deep TCRalpha and TCRbeta repertoire profiling with unique molecular barcoding was performed on peripheral blood of monozygotic twin pairs concordant or discordant for inflammatory bowel disease. Smoking habits were recorded for all twin pairs, and individuals were classified as current, former or never smokers. Sequences LNHNV (CDR1) and YYDKDF (CDR2) are obtained from the germline V gene (reference sequence). The CDR3 holds 17 amino acids from the cysteine to the phenylalanine. DNA is not on record.

The TCR originated in a human donor with ulcerative colitis or Crohn's disease, or a healthy co-twin of an affected twin (not recorded which). Rearrangement joined TRBV15 to TRBJ2-1; without DNA, the TCRdb call of TRBD2 cannot be checked. The sequenced material came from blood. The CDR3: CATSRDVLAGGNNEQFF.